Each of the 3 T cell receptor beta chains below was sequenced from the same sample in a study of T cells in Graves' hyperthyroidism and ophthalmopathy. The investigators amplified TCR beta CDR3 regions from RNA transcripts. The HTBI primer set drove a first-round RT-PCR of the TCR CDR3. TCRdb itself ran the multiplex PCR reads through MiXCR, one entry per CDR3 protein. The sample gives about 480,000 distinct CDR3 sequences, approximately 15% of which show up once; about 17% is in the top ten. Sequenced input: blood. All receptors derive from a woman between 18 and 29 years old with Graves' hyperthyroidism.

The CDR3 spells CASSLRDSSIRGNQPQHF. The CDR3 DNA is TGCGCCAGCAGCCTCCGGGACTCGTCGATTAGAGGCAATCAGCCCCAGCATTTT. V usage is TRBV4-1 and J usage is TRBJ1-5, with a tentative D call TRBD1 (5 bases). V was pared by 4 bases and J by 2 bases, with 21 bases between. CDR3 size: 18 residues. The germline gives CDR1 MGHRA, CDR2 YSYEKL.

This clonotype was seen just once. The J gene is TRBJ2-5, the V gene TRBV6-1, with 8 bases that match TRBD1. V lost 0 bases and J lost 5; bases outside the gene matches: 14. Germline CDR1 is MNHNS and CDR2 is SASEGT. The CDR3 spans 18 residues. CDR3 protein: CASSEARQGAAVGETQYF. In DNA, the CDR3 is TGTGCCAGCAGTGAAGCGCGGCAGGGGGCCGCTGTTGGGGAGACCCAGTACTTC.

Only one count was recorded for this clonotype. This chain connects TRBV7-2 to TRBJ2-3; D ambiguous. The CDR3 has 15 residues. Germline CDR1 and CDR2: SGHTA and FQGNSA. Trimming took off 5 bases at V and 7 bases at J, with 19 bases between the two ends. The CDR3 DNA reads TGTGCCAGCAGCCGACGAGCAGGATGGGTAAATACGCAGTATTTT. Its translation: CASSRRAGWVNTQYF.